The source of this TCR beta chain is a study of shared clonotypes between healthy human individuals. Sequencing was performed with immunoSEQ multiplex PCR; in TCRdb, only in-frame clones are kept and a portion is missing. The data hold about 2.3 million clones, with 90% to 95% observed a single time. Germline CDR1 reads GTSNPN; CDR2 reads SVGIG (reference sequence). This CDR3 is 10 amino acids long. V gave up 6 bases and J gave up 4 bases, with 6 bases separating them. The sequence was obtained from a man in his late teens or twenties in good health. Some clones in this sample may be carry-over from other donors' samples. This chain links TRBV30 with TRBJ1-2; D uncertain. The material sequenced was naive CD4+ T cells from PBMCs. Subset specified: CD45RA+ positively selected. The CDR3 nucleotides read TGTGCCTGTTTCGTCTATGGCTACACCTTC. Translating it yields CACFVYGYTF.